The sequence of this T cell receptor (beta chain) was determined in a study of blood T cell repertoires in COVID-19. Turning to the study itself: Italy, Spain and the United States were the sources of the convalescent and acute COVID-19 samples. PBMCs, B-cell-depleted T cells, or T cells provided the cDNA or gDNA that made up the material.

As processed by the authors: From reference gene primer amplification, estimates of nucleated cell counts were derived. Here immunoSEQ multiplex PCR was the method, and the copy in TCRdb shows in-frame clones only, minus some. V and J calls plus clone size are reproduced from that table; the DNA served to infer D and trimming. The data hold over 10,000 clones, with 80% to 90% observed a single time. Germline assignment: CDR1 KGHDR and CDR2 SFDVKD. Trimming cost V 4 bases and J 6 bases; bases outside gene matches: 10. The CDR3 is 16 amino acids. Sequencing input: peripheral blood. The chain uses TRBV24-1 and TRBJ2-2, with 7 positions matching TRBD1. The receptor comes from a man older than 75 with acute or convalescent COVID-19. CDR3 in amino acids: CATSDRGTPKAGELFF. The CDR3 nucleotides read TGTGCCACCAGTGACAGGGGGACACCAAAGGCCGGGGAGCTGTTTTTT.